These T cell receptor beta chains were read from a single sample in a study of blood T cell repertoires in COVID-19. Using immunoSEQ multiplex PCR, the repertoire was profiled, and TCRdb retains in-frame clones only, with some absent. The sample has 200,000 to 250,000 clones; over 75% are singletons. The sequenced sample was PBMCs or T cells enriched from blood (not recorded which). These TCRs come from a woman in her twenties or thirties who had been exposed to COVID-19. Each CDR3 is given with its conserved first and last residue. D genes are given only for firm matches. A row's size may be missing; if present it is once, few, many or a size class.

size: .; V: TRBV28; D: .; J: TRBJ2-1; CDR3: CASSPAEWDHNEQFF; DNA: TGTGCCAGCAGCCCAGCGGAGTGGGATCACAATGAGCAGTTCTTC
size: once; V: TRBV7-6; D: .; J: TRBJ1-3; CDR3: CASSLADLSGNTIYF; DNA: TGTGCCAGCAGCTTAGCAGACTTATCGGGAAACACCATATATTTT
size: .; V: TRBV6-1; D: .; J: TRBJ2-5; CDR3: CASSDGGGETQYF; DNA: TGTGCCAGCAGTGATGGGGGCGGCGAGACCCAGTACTTC
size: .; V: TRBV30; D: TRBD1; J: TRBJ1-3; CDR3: CAWIYRGANTIYF; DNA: TGTGCCTGGATCTACAGGGGTGCAAACACCATATATTTT
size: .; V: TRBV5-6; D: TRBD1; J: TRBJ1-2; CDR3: CASSWGLRETGVYGYTF; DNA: TGTGCCAGCAGCTGGGGTCTCAGGGAGACAGGGGTGTATGGCTACACCTTC
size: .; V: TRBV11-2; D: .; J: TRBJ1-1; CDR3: CASSLSSRTAQAFF; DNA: TGTGCCAGCAGCTTAAGTTCCCGGACAGCCCAAGCTTTCTTT
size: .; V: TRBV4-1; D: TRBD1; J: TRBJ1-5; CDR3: CASSQRTGSNQPQHF; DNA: TGCGCCAGCAGCCAGAGGACAGGGTCGAATCAGCCCCAGCATTTT
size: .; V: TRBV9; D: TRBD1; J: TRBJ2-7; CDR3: CASSVSDGDRAHEQYF; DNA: TGTGCCAGCAGCGTCAGTGACGGGGACAGGGCACACGAGCAGTACTTC
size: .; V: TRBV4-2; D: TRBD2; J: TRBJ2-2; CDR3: CASSQDRSSGSRELFF; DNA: TGTGCCAGCAGCCAAGATCGGTCTAGCGGGAGTCGGGAGCTGTTTTTT
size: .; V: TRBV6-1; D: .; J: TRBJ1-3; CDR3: CASSVSGARWSGNTIYF; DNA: TGTGCCAGCAGTGTTTCAGGGGCCCGGTGGTCAGGAAACACCATATATTTT
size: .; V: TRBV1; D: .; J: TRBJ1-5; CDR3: CTSSPAPGEQGIMSNQPQHF; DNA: TGCACCAGCAGCCCCGCTCCAGGGGAACAGGGGATAATGAGCAATCAGCCCCAGCATTTT
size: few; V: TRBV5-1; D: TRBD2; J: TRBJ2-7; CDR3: CASSRGTSGSEQYF; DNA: TGCGCCAGCAGCCGCGGGACTAGCGGGAGCGAGCAGTACTTC
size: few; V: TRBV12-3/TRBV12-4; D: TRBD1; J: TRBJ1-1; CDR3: CASSWTGFSEAFF; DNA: TGTGCCAGCAGTTGGACAGGGTTTTCTGAAGCTTTCTTT
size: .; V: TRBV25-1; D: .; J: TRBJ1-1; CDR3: CASSFQGPMNTEAFF; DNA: TGTGCCAGCAGCTTCCAGGGCCCTATGAACACTGAAGCTTTCTTT
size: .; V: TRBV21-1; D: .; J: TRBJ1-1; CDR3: CASSPRQDGTEAFF; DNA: TGTGCCAGCAGCCCCCGACAGGATGGGACTGAAGCTTTCTTT
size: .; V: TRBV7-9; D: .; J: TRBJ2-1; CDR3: CASATGYNEQFF; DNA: TGTGCCAGCGCGACGGGCTACAATGAGCAGTTCTTC
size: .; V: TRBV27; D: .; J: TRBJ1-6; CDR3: CASSLLHNSPLHF; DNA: TGTGCCAGCAGTTTACTTCATAATTCACCCCTCCACTTT
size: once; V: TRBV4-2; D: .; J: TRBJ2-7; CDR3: CASSQDRDFNSYEQYF; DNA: TGTGCCAGCAGCCAAGATAGGGACTTCAACTCCTACGAGCAGTACTTC
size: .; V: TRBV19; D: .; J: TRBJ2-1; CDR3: CASSNGMKEQFF; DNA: TGTGCCAGTAGTAACGGGATGAAAGAGCAGTTCTTC
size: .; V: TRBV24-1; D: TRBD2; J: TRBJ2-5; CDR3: CATRSAGGEETQYF; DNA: TGTGCCACCAGATCGGCGGGAGGTGAGGAGACCCAGTACTTC
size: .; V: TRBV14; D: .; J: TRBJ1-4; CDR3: CASSQVLGTNEKLFF; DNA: TGTGCCAGCAGCCAAGTGCTCGGGACTAATGAAAAACTGTTTTTT
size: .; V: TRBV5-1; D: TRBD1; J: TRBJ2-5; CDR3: CASSRKTGGIETQYF; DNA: TGCGCCAGCAGCCGAAAGACAGGGGGCATAGAGACCCAGTACTTC
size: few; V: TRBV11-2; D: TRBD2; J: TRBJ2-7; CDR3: CASSFGTSGSYEQYF; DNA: TGTGCCAGCAGCTTTGGGACTAGCGGTTCCTACGAGCAGTACTTC
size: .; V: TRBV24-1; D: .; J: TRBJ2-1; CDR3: CATAAFKNNEQFF; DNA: TGTGCCACCGCGGCCTTTAAAAACAATGAGCAGTTCTTC
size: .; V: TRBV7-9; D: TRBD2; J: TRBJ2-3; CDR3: CASSFPIAGKDTQYF; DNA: TGTGCCAGCAGCTTTCCCATAGCGGGAAAAGATACGCAGTATTTT
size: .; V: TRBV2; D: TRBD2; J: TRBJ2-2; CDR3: CASRRLAGSTGELFF; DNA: TGTGCCAGCAGGCGACTAGCGGGATCTACCGGGGAGCTGTTTTTT
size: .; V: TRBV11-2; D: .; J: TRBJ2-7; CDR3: CASSLDLLSSEQYF; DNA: TGTGCCAGCAGCTTAGATCTTTTGTCTAGCGAGCAGTACTTC
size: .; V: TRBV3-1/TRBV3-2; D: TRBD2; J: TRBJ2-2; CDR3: CASSQGGDADTGELFF; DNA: TGTGCCAGCAGCCAGGGAGGGGACGCAGACACCGGGGAGCTGTTTTTT
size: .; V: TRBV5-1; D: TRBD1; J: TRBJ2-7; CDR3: CASSVPSGQGAYEQYF; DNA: TGCGCCAGCAGCGTTCCCTCGGGACAGGGGGCCTACGAGCAGTACTTC
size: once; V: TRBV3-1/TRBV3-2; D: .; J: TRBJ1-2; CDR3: CASSRQSASNYGYTF; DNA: TGTGCCAGCAGCCGACAGTCAGCCTCTAACTATGGCTACACCTTC
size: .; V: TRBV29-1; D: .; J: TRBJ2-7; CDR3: CSVVDYEQYF; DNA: TGCAGCGTGGTAGACTACGAGCAGTACTTC
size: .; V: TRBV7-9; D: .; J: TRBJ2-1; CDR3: CASSLLGQAQFF; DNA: TGTGCCAGCAGCTTATTGGGCCAGGCGCAGTTCTTC
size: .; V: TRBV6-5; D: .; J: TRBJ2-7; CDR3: CASSFKPLAYEQYF; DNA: TGTGCCAGCAGTTTTAAACCACTAGCTTACGAGCAGTACTTC
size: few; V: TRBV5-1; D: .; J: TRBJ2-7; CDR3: CASSLGGYEQYF; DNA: TGCGCCAGCAGCTTAGGGGGCTACGAGCAGTACTTC
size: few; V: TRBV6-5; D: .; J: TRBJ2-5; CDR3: CASSKRQLSQETQYF; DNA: TGTGCCAGCAGTAAACGACAGCTCTCCCAAGAGACCCAGTACTTC
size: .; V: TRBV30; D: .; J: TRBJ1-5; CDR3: CAWSRHGNQPQHF; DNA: TGTGCCTGGAGTAGACACGGCAATCAGCCCCAGCATTTT
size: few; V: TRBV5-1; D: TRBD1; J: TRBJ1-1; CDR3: CASSLGARDRGNTEAFF; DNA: TGCGCCAGCAGCTTGGGGGCAAGGGACAGGGGAAACACTGAAGCTTTCTTT
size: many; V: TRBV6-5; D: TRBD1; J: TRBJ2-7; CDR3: CASSYSGTGGYEQYF; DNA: TGTGCCAGCAGTTACTCCGGGACAGGGGGCTACGAGCAGTACTTC
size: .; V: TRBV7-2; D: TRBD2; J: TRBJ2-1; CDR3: CASSSTGTRGLDEQFF; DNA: TGTGCCAGCAGCTCGACCGGGACTAGGGGATTAGATGAGCAGTTCTTC
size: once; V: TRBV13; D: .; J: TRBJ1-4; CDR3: CASSLVGGHSEKLFF; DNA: TGTGCCAGCAGCTTAGTAGGGGGACATTCTGAAAAACTGTTTTTT
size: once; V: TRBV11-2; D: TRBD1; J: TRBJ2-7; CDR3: CASSPRDREEQYF; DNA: TGTGCCAGCAGCCCTCGGGACAGGGAAGAGCAGTACTTC
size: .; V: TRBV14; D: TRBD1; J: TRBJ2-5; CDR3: CASSQPGQVFFQETQYF; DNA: TGTGCCAGCAGCCAACCCGGACAGGTATTTTTTCAAGAGACCCAGTACTTC
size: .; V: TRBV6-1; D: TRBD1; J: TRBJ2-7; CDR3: CASSEAPDRAYEQYF; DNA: TGTGCCAGCAGTGAAGCGCCGGACAGGGCCTACGAGCAGTACTTC
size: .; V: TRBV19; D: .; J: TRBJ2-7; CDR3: CASSIDSASSEQYF; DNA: TGTGCCAGTAGTATAGATTCCGCTAGCTCCGAGCAGTACTTC
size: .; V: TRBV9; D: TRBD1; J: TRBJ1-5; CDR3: CASSAGTGYSNQPQHF; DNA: TGTGCCAGCAGCGCCGGGACAGGGTATAGCAATCAGCCCCAGCATTTT
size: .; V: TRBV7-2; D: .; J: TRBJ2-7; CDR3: CASSLSLAVGYEQYF; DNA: TGTGCCAGCAGCTTAAGTTTAGCGGTGGGCTACGAGCAGTACTTC
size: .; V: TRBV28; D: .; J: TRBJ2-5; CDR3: CASSFGQFIRTQYF; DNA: TGTGCCAGCAGTTTCGGACAGTTTATTAGGACCCAGTACTTC
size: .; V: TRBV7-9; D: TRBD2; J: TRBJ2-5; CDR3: CASIDEQRGQETQYF; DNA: TGTGCCAGCATCGACGAACAGCGGGGCCAAGAGACCCAGTACTTC
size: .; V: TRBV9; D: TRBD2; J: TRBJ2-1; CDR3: CASSGAGGQSEQFF; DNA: TGTGCCAGCAGCGGAGCGGGAGGGCAAAGTGAGCAGTTCTTC
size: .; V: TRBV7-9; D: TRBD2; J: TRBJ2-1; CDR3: CASSSWTSGKANEQFF; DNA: TGTGCCAGCAGCTCCTGGACTAGCGGGAAGGCGAATGAGCAGTTCTTC
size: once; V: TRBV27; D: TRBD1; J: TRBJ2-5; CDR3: CASSSPPGQGPQETQYF; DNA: TGTGCCAGCAGCTCGCCTCCGGGACAGGGGCCCCAAGAGACCCAGTACTTC
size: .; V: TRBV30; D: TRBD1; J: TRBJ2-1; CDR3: CACVRGGREQFF; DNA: TGTGCCTGCGTTAGAGGGGGCAGGGAGCAGTTCTTC